One sample yielded the 2 T cell receptor beta chains listed below, sequenced in a study of blood T cell repertoires in COVID-19 (dated by TCRdb to the early 2020s). The library was generated by the immunoSEQ multiplex PCR assay. As stored in TCRdb, this immuneACCESS dataset retains in-frame rearrangements with V and J assigned. A fraction of the clones does not appear; measured against another copy, unresolved V genes explain less than half of the discrepancy, and the remainder lacks a known reason. In this sample the table shows some 89,000 clones, about nine tenths of which occur a single time. Together, the top ten hold about 2% of the sample. Input material: peripheral blood. All receptors come from a man aged 50 to 59 with acute or convalescent COVID-19.

CDR3 in DNA: TGTGCCAGCAGTGACCCAGGGGGGTACGAGCAGTACTTC. Its translation: CASSDPGGYEQYF. V and J are TRBV2 and TRBJ2-7; D perhaps matches TRBD1 (7 bases). The CDR3 loop spans 13 amino acids. The germline V and J ends were trimmed by 3 bases and 4 bases, with 10 bases remaining between them. CDR1 and CDR2 from the germline V gene are SNHLY and FYNNEI. Looking up the rest from reference TRBV2 and TRBJ2-7 gives the full variable domain: EPEVTQTPSHQVTQMGQEVILRCVPISNHLYFYWYRQILGQKVEFLVSFYNNEISEKSEIFDDQFSVERPDGSNFTLKIRSTKLEDSAMYFCASSDPGGYEQYFGPGTRLTVT.

The chain uses TRBV12-3 or TRBV12-4 and TRBJ2-7; tentative D call: TRBD1 (5 bases). The CDR3 runs 13 residues. The V and J ends lost 3 bases and 5 bases respectively, with 11 bases between them. The CDR3 protein is CASSFNRLDEQYF. DNA for the CDR3: TGTGCCAGCAGTTTTAACAGGCTCGACGAGCAGTACTTC.